Described below is a single T cell receptor (beta chain) sequence and its context. Its target is unknown. Method: immunoSEQ multiplex PCR; TCRdb's copy keeps in-frame clones and lacks some. The profile shows around 6,000 clones, under 99% of them singletons. Trimming stripped 11 bases from V and 1 base from J, with 19 bases between. Germline V gene lookup returns CDR1 MNHEY and CDR2 SMNVEV (reference sequence). There are 15 residues in the CDR3. Without labor or membrane rupture, elective cesareans at roughly 37-41 weeks supplied term cord blood. Sorted cells: live naive CD8+ T cells, CD45RA+CCR7+, Annexin V-negative. The data derive from a study of naive CD8 T cells in extremely preterm neonates. Regarding the study as a whole: Preterm infants showed shorter CDR3s, fewer N additions and less trimming than older groups. Preterm neonates had significantly lower iChao1 richness than other age groups.

This clonotype was obtained from a newborn in good health. The sequenced sample consisted of naive CD8+ T cells from cord blood. The chain uses TRBV27 and TRBJ2-3; the D gene is possibly TRBD2 (5 bases). CDR3 nucleotide sequence: TGTGCCCTTGACACTACTAGGTTCCGCACAGATACGCAGTATTTT. Amino acids: CALDTTRFRTDTQYF.